This T cell receptor (beta chain) derives from a study of control samples from healthy donors and cancer patients. Assay: immunoSEQ multiplex PCR; the TCRdb copy retains only in-frame clones and omits some. The data contain roughly 150,000 clones, 70% to 90% of them singletons. This clone came up a few times. The sample was blood. The clonotype comes from a man aged 18-30 years in good health.

CDR3 residues: CASRYRQGADSNQPQHF. CDR3 nucleotide sequence: TGTGCCAGCAGATACCGACAGGGGGCGGATAGCAATCAGCCCCAGCATTTT. This chain joins TRBV6-2 or TRBV6-3 and TRBJ1-5, with 10 bases matching TRBD1. After removal of 6 bases from V and 0 bases from J, the junction contained 8 bases not matched to a gene. The CDR3 runs 17 residues. CDR1 and CDR2 (germline): MNHEY, SVGEGT.